This TCR beta chain was observed in a study of T-cell memory formation after mild COVID-19. Study-level information: There were largely donor-specific TCR clusters. Points from the study as a whole: CD4+ contracting clones lay mainly in CM and EM, CD8+ ones in EMRA. That cross-reactive memory joined was suggested by some responding clones appearing in pre-infection memory.

In regard to this clonotype: What it binds is unknown.

Per germline, CDR1 SGHRS and CDR2 YFSETQ. The CDR3 length is 15 residues. V was pared by 3 bases and J by 5 bases, with 9 bases of the junction left unmatched. TCR alpha and TCR beta cDNA libraries carrying sample barcodes and UMIs came from 5'RACE with constant-segment primers. From the 5' RACE reads, TCRdb called clonotypes with MiXCR, one entry per CDR3 protein. The data contain about 410,000 distinct CDR3 sequences, around 17% of them singletons. This clonotype was obtained from a man aged 18 to 30 who had mild COVID-19 (a few samples of this study predate the infection). Cell type and time point are not known. Material: PBMCs or a T cell subset sorted from them (not recorded which). The chain recombines TRBV5-1 with TRBJ1-1, with 8 bases matching TRBD1. The CDR3 spells CASSSSPQGGTEAFF. In DNA form, the CDR3 reads TGCGCCAGCAGCTCTTCACCACAGGGGGGGACTGAAGCTTTCTTT.